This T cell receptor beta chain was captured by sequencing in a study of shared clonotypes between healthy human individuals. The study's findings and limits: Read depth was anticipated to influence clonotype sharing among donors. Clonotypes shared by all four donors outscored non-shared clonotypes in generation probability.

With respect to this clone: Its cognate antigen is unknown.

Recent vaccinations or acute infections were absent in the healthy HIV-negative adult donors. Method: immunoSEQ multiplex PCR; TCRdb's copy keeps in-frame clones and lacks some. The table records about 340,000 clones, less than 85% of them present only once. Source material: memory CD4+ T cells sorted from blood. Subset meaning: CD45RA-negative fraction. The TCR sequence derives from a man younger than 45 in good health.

For the CDR3, the DNA is TGTGCCAGCAGTTTCCGGACAGAATACGAGCAGTACTTC. Amino acid sequence: CASSFRTEYEQYF. The genes are TRBV27 and TRBJ2-7; tentative D call: TRBD1 (6 bases). The CDR3 is 13 residues long. Germline CDR1 reads MNHEY; CDR2 reads SMNVEV (reference sequence). V lost 3 bases to trimming and J lost 4 bases, with 10 bases between them.